This TCR beta chain emerged from a study of T cell changes during pregnancy in multiple sclerosis. Only in-frame clones appear in the TCRdb table, and some are missing; sequencing was by immunoSEQ multiplex PCR. The sample includes 65,000 to 85,000 clones, around nine tenths of them seen just once. The CDR3 spans 15 residues. CDR1 and CDR2 from the germline V gene are LNHDA and SQIVND (reference sequence). With 4 bases removed from V and 6 bases from J, the gap between germline ends came to 15 bases. This clonotype originated in a female donor with multiple sclerosis, enrolled in a pregnancy study. This chain connects TRBV19 to TRBJ2-2; possibly TRBD1 for D (6 bases). Material: CD4+ T cells from peripheral blood mononuclear cells, obtained before pregnancy. CDR3 residues: CASSTQQGSAGELFF. The CDR3 nucleotides are TGTGCCAGTAGTACCCAACAGGGATCGGCCGGGGAGCTGTTTTTT. Complete variable domain (other parts from reference TRBV19 and TRBJ2-2): DGGITQSPKYLFRKEGQNVTLSCEQNLNHDAMYWYRQDPGQGLRLIYYSQIVNDFQKGDIAEGYSVSREKKESFPLTVTSAQKNPTAFYLCASSTQQGSAGELFFGEGSRLTVL.